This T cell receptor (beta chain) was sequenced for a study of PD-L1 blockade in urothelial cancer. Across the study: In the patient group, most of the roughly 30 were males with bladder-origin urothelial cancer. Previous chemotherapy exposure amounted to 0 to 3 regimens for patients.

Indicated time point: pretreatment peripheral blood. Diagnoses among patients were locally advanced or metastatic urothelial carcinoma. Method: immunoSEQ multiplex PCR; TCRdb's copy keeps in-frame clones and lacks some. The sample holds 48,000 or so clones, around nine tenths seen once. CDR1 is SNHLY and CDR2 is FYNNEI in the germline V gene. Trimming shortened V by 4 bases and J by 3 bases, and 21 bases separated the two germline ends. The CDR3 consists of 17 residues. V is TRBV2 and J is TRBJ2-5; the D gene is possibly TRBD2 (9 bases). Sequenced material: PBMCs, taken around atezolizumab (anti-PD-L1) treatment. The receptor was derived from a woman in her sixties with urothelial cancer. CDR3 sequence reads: CASSVRGLAGTEETQYF. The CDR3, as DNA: TGTGCCAGCAGTGTCAGGGGGCTAGCGGGGACGGAAGAGACCCAGTACTTC.